These 27 T cell receptor beta chains share one sample of origin, sequenced in a study of T cell responses to AZD1222 COVID-19 vaccine. Only in-frame clones appear in the TCRdb table, and some are missing; sequencing was by immunoSEQ multiplex PCR. In the table there are 150,000 to 200,000 clones, around 90% of which are singletons. The sequencing here drew on peripheral blood, taken on day 0 of AZD1222 vaccination. All receptors come from an adult in good health.

This clone has a handful of counts. The chain links TRBV18 to TRBJ2-2; D is uncertain. Trimming stripped 4 bases from V and 6 bases from J, with 12 bases between. Germline loops: CDR1 KGHSH, CDR2 LQKENI. The CDR3 length is 14 residues. The CDR3 region is CASSLDTGAGELFF. In DNA form, the CDR3 reads TGTGCCAGCTCACTAGACACGGGCGCCGGGGAGCTGTTTTTT.

The gene calls are TRBV2 and TRBJ1-6; TRBD1 aligns across 9 bases. Germline loops: CDR1 SNHLY, CDR2 FYNNEI. CDR3 length: 15 amino acids. The V segment lost 7 bases and the J segment 5 bases; nucleotides outside the gene matches: 6. In nucleotides, the CDR3 is TGTGCCAGCAACCCGGGACAGGGAAATAATTCACCCCTCCACTTT. Residues: CASNPGQGNNSPLHF.

V usage is TRBV4-1 and J usage is TRBJ1-3; 7 bases match TRBD1. The CDR3 extends over 18 amino acids. Germline V gene sequence: CDR1 MGHRA, CDR2 YSYEKL. V lost 1 base and J lost 1; bases outside the gene matches: 10. DNA of the CDR3: TGCGCCAGCAGCCAAGGACTTTTAAGGACAGGTTCTGGAAACACCATATATTTT. This translates into CASSQGLLRTGSGNTIYF.

The CDR3 protein is CASSYSPGTSTGELFF. The CDR3 DNA reads TGTGCCAGCAGTTACTCCCCCGGGACTAGCACCGGGGAGCTGTTTTTT. The chain uses TRBV6-6 and TRBJ2-2; 8 positions agree with TRBD2. The V gene's germline CDR1 is MNHNY and CDR2 SVGAGI (reference sequence). CDR3 length equals 16 residues. Losses at the gene ends were 0 bases for V and 4 bases for J; bases not matched to a gene: 4.

The V gene is TRBV18, the J gene TRBJ2-6; TRBD1 aligns across 7 bases. This CDR3 has 18 residues. Per the germline V gene, CDR1 is KGHSH and CDR2 is LQKENI. With V trimmed by 4 bases and J by 0 bases, 9 bases remained unmatched. This chain's CDR3 is CASSRTGTESSGANVLTF. The CDR3 DNA follows: TGTGCCAGCTCACGAACCGGGACAGAGAGCTCTGGGGCCAACGTCCTGACTTTC.

The rearrangement uses TRBV30 and TRBJ1-1; TRBD1 is a possible D gene (6 bases). Germline loops: CDR1 GTSNPN, CDR2 SVGIG (reference sequence). The CDR3 loop spans 13 amino acids. V was shortened by 0 bases and J by 6 bases, with 11 bases between the two germline ends. The CDR3 DNA reads TGTGCCTGGAGTGTGCAGGGGTTATCTGAAGCTTTCTTT. This gives the protein CAWSVQGLSEAFF.

The genes are TRBV11-2 and TRBJ2-7; TRBD1 agrees at 9 bases. V gave up 5 bases and J gave up 5 bases; unmatched junction bases: 7. The CDR3 is 14 amino acids. Germline V lookup: CDR1 SGHAT, CDR2 FQNNGV. CDR3 sequence: CASSPTRTGDEQYF. Written as DNA, the CDR3 is TGTGCCAGCAGCCCAACGCGGACAGGGGACGAGCAGTACTTC.

This clone was picked up one time. The chain has TRBV5-1 and TRBJ1-3, with TRBD1 matching over 7 bases. This CDR3 is 15 amino acids long. Germline lookup yields CDR1 SGHRS and CDR2 YFSETQ. The J segment lost 2 bases and the V segment lost 4 bases, leaving 6 bases of the junction unmatched. The CDR3 reads CASSPGQAAGNTIYF. The CDR3 nucleotides are TGCGCCAGCAGCCCCGGACAGGCGGCTGGAAACACCATATATTTT.

V usage is TRBV24-1 and J usage is TRBJ2-3, with 9 bases fitting TRBD1. The V segment lost 6 bases and the J segment 1 base; nucleotides outside the gene matches: 1. The CDR3 consists of 14 residues. CDR1 and CDR2 from the germline V gene are KGHDR and SFDVKD. CDR3 region: CATSRTGGTDTQYF. The CDR3 bases are TGTGCCACCAGTCGGACAGGGGGCACAGATACGCAGTATTTT.

The chain links TRBV28 to TRBJ2-6; D ambiguous. Germline assignment: CDR1 MDHEN and CDR2 SYDVKM. V gave up 2 bases and J gave up 2 bases, with 4 bases separating them. This CDR3 is built from 14 residues. The CDR3 loop reads CASSLRAGANVLTF. CDR3 DNA sequence: TGTGCCAGCAGTTTAAGGGCTGGGGCCAACGTCCTGACTTTC.

J is TRBJ1-1 and V is TRBV12-3 or TRBV12-4; D call uncertain. Trimming removed 5 bases at V and 9 bases at J, with 13 bases between. The CDR3 totals 12 residues. The CDR3 nucleotides read TGTGCCAGCAGTAAAGATAATATCAAAGCTTTCTTT. Its protein is CASSKDNIKAFF.

This chain connects TRBV6-5 to TRBJ1-3; D gene unclear. Germline loops: CDR1 MNHEY, CDR2 SVGAGI. Trimming took off 4 bases at V and 2 bases at J, with 12 bases between the two ends. The CDR3 sequence is 15 residues long. The CDR3 nucleotides read TGTGCCAGCAGTTCTGGGCAGACGACTGGAAACACCATATATTTT. It specifies CASSSGQTTGNTIYF.

The chain has TRBV4-3 and TRBJ1-1, with 9 bases lining up with TRBD1. V dropped 0 bases and J dropped 5; count of bases not matched to a gene: 7. CDR3 length: 16 residues. Germline V gene sequence: CDR1 LGHNA, CDR2 YSLEER. DNA of the CDR3: TGCGCCAGCAGCCAAGATGTGGACAGGGGCGAAACTGAAGCTTTCTTT. It codes for CASSQDVDRGETEAFF.

The sample holds one count of this clone. The chain employs TRBV6-6 and TRBJ2-3, with D uncertain. Trimming took off 8 bases at V and 1 base at J, with 13 bases between the two ends. In germline, CDR1 is MNHNY, CDR2 SVGAGI (reference sequence). This CDR3 has 14 amino acids. The CDR3 reads CASCRLAGTDTQYF. DNA of the CDR3: TGTGCCAGCTGCCGGTTGGCAGGCACAGATACGCAGTATTTT.

The V gene is TRBV11-2, the J gene TRBJ2-2, with 12 bases that match TRBD2. In germline, CDR1 is SGHAT, CDR2 FQNNGV. V shed 3 bases, J shed 5 bases, and the junction held 10 bases outside the gene matches. The CDR3 extends over 18 amino acids. The CDR3 loop reads CASSFRLAGGRSTGELFF. As DNA, the CDR3 is TGTGCCAGCAGCTTTCGGCTAGCGGGAGGGCGTTCGACCGGGGAGCTGTTTTTT.

The V gene is TRBV2, the J gene TRBJ2-1; 7 bases map to TRBD2. CDR3 size: 17 residues. Germline-derived CDR1 and CDR2 are SNHLY and FYNNEI. J was trimmed by 4 bases and V by 4 bases; bases with no gene match: 13. CDR3 DNA: TGTGCCAGCAGTGCTCCGGGAGGCCCACGGGGTTACAATGAGCAGTTCTTC. Protein product: CASSAPGGPRGYNEQFF.

This CDR3 reads CASSFRGPNTEAFF. The CDR3 region has the DNA TGTGCCAGCAGTTTTAGGGGTCCGAACACTGAAGCTTTCTTT. The chain links TRBV27 to TRBJ1-1; a possible D gene is TRBD1 (5 bases). The V and J ends lost 3 bases and 1 base respectively, with 9 bases between them. Germline lookup yields CDR1 MNHEY and CDR2 SMNVEV (reference sequence). This CDR3 has 14 amino acids.

The chain combines TRBV10-3 with TRBJ2-5; D call uncertain. V lost 0 bases and J 1 base, leaving 9 bases between the germline ends. The germline gives CDR1 ENHRY, CDR2 SYGVKD. CDR3 length: 15 amino acids. CDR3 protein: CAISESPVAQETQYF. CDR3 nucleotides: TGTGCCATCAGTGAGTCCCCGGTGGCCCAAGAGACCCAGTACTTC.

The J gene is TRBJ2-3, the V gene TRBV7-2, with 8 bases matching TRBD1. The V gene end was trimmed by 6 bases and the J gene end by 2 bases; junction bases not matched to a gene: 4. Looked up from germline, CDR1 is SGHTA and CDR2 is FQGNSA. This CDR3 spans 14 amino acids. CDR3 in amino acids: CASSSGQATDTQYF. The CDR3 DNA reads as TGTGCCAGCAGTTCGGGACAGGCCACAGATACGCAGTATTTT.

The rearrangement uses TRBV29-1 and TRBJ1-1; TRBD1 agrees at 7 bases. The CDR3 has 14 amino acids. The V segment lost 5 bases and the J segment 4 bases; nucleotides outside the gene matches: 10. CDR1 and CDR2 (germline): SQVTM, ANQGSEA. The CDR3 DNA reads TGCAGCGTTAGACAGGGAACTTTAGGCACTGAAGCTTTCTTT. This encodes CSVRQGTLGTEAFF.

The chain couples TRBV3-1 (or the pseudogene TRBV3-2) to TRBJ1-1; a possible D gene is TRBD1 (5 bases). Per the germline V gene, CDR1 is LGHDT and CDR2 is YNNKEL (reference sequence). Trimming pared 4 bases from V and 1 base from J, leaving 10 bases between. The CDR3 is made up of 14 amino acids. The CDR3 DNA sequence: TGTGCCAGCAGCCCGGGACCGCAGAACACTGAAGCTTTCTTT. Translating it yields CASSPGPQNTEAFF.

The V call is TRBV5-4, the J call TRBJ1-6, with D tentatively TRBD1 (6 bases). The length of the CDR3 is 17 residues. Trimming pared 3 bases from V and 5 bases from J, leaving 18 bases between. From germline, CDR1 is SGHNT and CDR2 YYREEE (reference sequence). The CDR3 region is CASSWGGGGWHNSPLHF. DNA for the CDR3: TGTGCCAGCAGCTGGGGGGGAGGGGGTTGGCATAATTCACCCCTCCACTTT.

This clone is a singleton in its sample. The chain joins TRBV6-1 to TRBJ2-7; TRBD2 aligns across 12 bases. After removal of 4 bases from V and 0 bases from J, the junction contained 13 bases not matched to a gene. CDR1 is MNHNS, CDR2 SASEGT, per germline. The CDR3 loop spans 19 amino acids. The CDR3 DNA reads TGTGCCAGCAGTGCCTTACGGACTAGCGGGGTCCCAAGCTCCTACGAGCAGTACGTC. Protein: CASSALRTSGVPSSYEQYV.

In DNA form, the CDR3 reads TGTGCCAGCAGTTCGGCAGGGAGGAATGAGCAGTTCTTC. Its protein product is CASSSAGRNEQFF. The rearrangement joins TRBV6-2 or TRBV6-3 to TRBJ2-1; maybe TRBD2 (6 bases). The germline CDR1 and CDR2 sequences are MNHEY and SVGEGT. CDR3 length: 13 amino acids. Trimming pared 4 bases from V and 7 bases from J, leaving 11 bases between.

Remarks on this clone: Germline and junction disagree at one end, which may indicate a read error. The J gene is TRBJ2-2, the V gene TRBV28, with TRBD2 identical over 7 bases. Germline V CDR1 and CDR2: MDHEN, SYDVKM. This CDR3 has 14 amino acids. The CDR3, as DNA: TGTGCCAGCAGTTTCGGGGGGACCACCCGGGAGCTGTTTTTT. Translating gives CASSFGGTTRELFF.

The J gene is TRBJ1-1, the V gene TRBV28, with a tentative D call TRBD1 (5 bases). Germline V gene sequence: CDR1 MDHEN, CDR2 SYDVKM. Trimming took off 5 bases at V and 7 bases at J, with 17 bases between the two ends. This CDR3 is built from 14 residues. The CDR3 coding sequence is TGTGCCAGCAGTCTCGACAGTACCCGGATTGAAGCTTTCTTT. Its translation is CASSLDSTRIEAFF.

This clone came up a few times. The chain joins TRBV10-3 to TRBJ2-2; D gene ambiguous. CDR3 length: 15 residues. Per germline, CDR1 ENHRY and CDR2 SYGVKD. V was pared by 0 bases and J by 8 bases, with 13 bases between. The CDR3 region is CAISESDTRGGELFF. The CDR3, as DNA: TGTGCCATCAGTGAGTCCGACACACGAGGAGGGGAGCTGTTTTTT.